The rows below give T cell receptor beta chains drawn from one sample of a study of blood T cell repertoires in COVID-19. This table comes from immunoSEQ multiplex PCR, and its TCRdb copy is limited to in-frame clones, with some not included. This table has approximately 160,000 clones, under 85% appearing once. Input material: peripheral blood. These receptor sequences come from a man in his 70s with acute or convalescent COVID-19. The CDR3 runs from the conserved cysteine through the conserved F or W. A D gene is named only where the DNA matches it firmly. Not all rows give a size; the values are once, few, many and, for expanded clones, a class.

v_call	clone_size	j_call	d_call	cdr3_aa	cdr3_nt
TRBV6-2/TRBV6-3	.	TRBJ2-7	TRBD2	CASSYGGPGGLAGVREQYF	TGTGCCAGCAGTTATGGCGGCCCGGGGGGACTAGCGGGAGTTCGTGAGCAGTACTTC
TRBV7-2	.	TRBJ1-1	.	CASSPQSTRNTEAFF	TGTGCCAGCAGCCCTCAATCTACCCGGAACACTGAAGCTTTCTTT
TRBV6-2/TRBV6-3	.	TRBJ2-7	.	CASSYGLEVPRYEQYF	TGTGCCAGCAGTTACGGGTTAGAGGTGCCCCGCTACGAGCAGTACTTC
TRBV5-1	.	TRBJ1-6	TRBD1	CASSLDGTGNSNSPLHF	TGCGCCAGCAGCTTGGATGGGACAGGGAACTCTAATTCACCCCTCCACTTT
TRBV4-2	.	TRBJ2-5	TRBD2	CASSPTSGARQETQYF	TGTGCCAGCAGCCCAACTAGCGGGGCACGCCAAGAGACCCAGTACTTC
TRBV7-8	.	TRBJ2-1	.	CASSLVNNGGEQFF	TGTGCCAGCAGCTTAGTAAATAACGGGGGTGAGCAGTTCTTC
TRBV6-2/TRBV6-3	.	TRBJ2-7	.	CASSYSRLGEQYF	TGTGCCAGCAGTTACTCGCGGCTAGGCGAGCAGTACTTC
TRBV12-3/TRBV12-4	once	TRBJ1-3	.	CASTRGGNTIYF	TGTGCCAGCACCCGAGGCGGAAACACCATATATTTT
TRBV5-6	.	TRBJ2-7	.	CASSLGPGQQYF	TGTGCCAGCAGCTTGGGCCCGGGACAACAGTACTTC
TRBV11-2	.	TRBJ2-7	TRBD2	CASSSTAGTVMAYEQYF	TGTGCCAGCAGCTCAACAGCGGGGACGGTAATGGCCTACGAGCAGTACTTC
TRBV4-1	.	TRBJ1-3	.	CASSQGVEGNSGNTIYF	TGCGCCAGCAGCCAAGGAGTTGAGGGAAACTCTGGAAACACCATATATTTT
TRBV11-3	.	TRBJ1-2	.	CASSRFEADYGYTF	TGTGCCAGCAGCCGCTTCGAGGCAGACTATGGCTACACCTTC
TRBV18	.	TRBJ1-4	.	CASSPFRVSTNEKLFF	TGTGCCAGCTCACCATTCAGGGTTTCGACTAATGAAAAACTGTTTTTT
TRBV5-4	.	TRBJ2-3	.	CASSLGRHRSSTDTQYF	TGTGCCAGCAGCTTGGGCCGACATCGCTCTAGCACAGATACGCAGTATTTT
TRBV7-8	.	TRBJ2-1	.	CASSLEPGSYNEQFF	TGTGCCAGCAGCTTAGAACCAGGCTCCTACAATGAGCAGTTCTTC
TRBV27	.	TRBJ1-2	TRBD1	CASSLSPSTGRYGYTF	TGTGCCAGCAGTTTATCACCATCGACAGGGCGCTATGGCTACACCTTC
TRBV5-1	.	TRBJ2-3	.	CASKETGFSTDTQYF	TGCGCCAGCAAGGAAACAGGCTTTTCCACAGATACGCAGTATTTT
TRBV7-9	.	TRBJ1-1	TRBD1	CASSLSRTGRNTEAFF	TGTGCCAGCAGCTTGAGTAGGACAGGGCGAAACACTGAAGCTTTCTTT
TRBV7-3	few	TRBJ1-2	TRBD1	CASSPGQVYSGYTF	TGTGCCAGCAGCCCAGGACAGGTGTACTCCGGCTACACCTTC
TRBV6-5	once	TRBJ2-4	TRBD2	CASSSPSGGAKNIQYF	TGTGCCAGCAGTTCACCTAGCGGGGGAGCCAAAAACATTCAGTACTTC
TRBV27	.	TRBJ2-7	TRBD2	CASSLSGTSGNYEQYF	TGTGCCAGCAGTTTATCGGGGACTAGCGGAAACTACGAGCAGTACTTC
TRBV19	.	TRBJ1-3	TRBD1	CASSTGVSSGNTIYF	TGTGCCAGTAGCACAGGGGTGAGCTCTGGAAACACCATATATTTT
TRBV4-1	.	TRBJ2-7	.	CASSQVQISSYEQYF	TGCGCCAGCAGCCAAGTACAGATTAGCTCCTACGAGCAGTACTTC
TRBV10-1	.	TRBJ1-2	TRBD1	CASSEPGTARDGYTF	TGCGCCAGCAGTGAACCCGGGACAGCCCGGGATGGCTACACCTTC
TRBV28	.	TRBJ2-7	.	CASSSPLSGWSYEQYF	TGTGCCAGCAGTTCCCCTCTGTCGGGGTGGTCCTACGAGCAGTACTTC
TRBV7-2	.	TRBJ2-3	TRBD2	CASSLFLAGHTDTQYF	TGTGCCAGCAGCTTATTCCTAGCGGGGCACACAGATACGCAGTATTTT
TRBV18	.	TRBJ2-5	.	CASSPKGGGETQYF	TGTGCCAGCTCACCAAAGGGAGGGGGAGAGACCCAGTACTTC
TRBV5-5	few	TRBJ2-5	TRBD2	CASSLVYRDYKETQYF	TGTGCCAGCAGCTTGGTTTACCGGGACTATAAAGAGACCCAGTACTTC
TRBV24-1	.	TRBJ2-1	.	CATSDLGKWAVNEQFF	TGTGCCACCAGTGATTTGGGTAAGTGGGCTGTAAATGAGCAGTTCTTC
TRBV24-1	.	TRBJ2-1	TRBD2	CATSDTSGSAYNEQFF	TGTGCCACCAGTGACACTAGCGGGAGTGCCTACAATGAGCAGTTCTTC
TRBV25-1	.	TRBJ1-2	.	CASSVSGVYEGGYTF	TGTGCCAGCAGTGTTTCAGGGGTCTACGAGGGAGGCTACACCTTC
TRBV6-5	.	TRBJ1-3	TRBD1	CASSPLQGAGNTIYF	TGTGCCAGCAGTCCCTTACAGGGGGCTGGAAACACCATATATTTT
TRBV19	.	TRBJ1-5	.	CASRDRIYSNQPQHF	TGTGCCAGTAGGGACAGAATCTATAGCAATCAGCCCCAGCATTTT
TRBV6-5	.	TRBJ2-2	TRBD1	CASSQNRGNTGELFF	TGTGCCAGCAGTCAAAACAGGGGGAACACCGGGGAGCTGTTTTTT
TRBV19	few	TRBJ1-5	TRBD1	CASKGTGGGGSNQPQHF	TGTGCCAGTAAGGGGACAGGGGGCGGAGGGAGCAATCAGCCCCAGCATTTT
TRBV30	.	TRBJ1-4	TRBD1	CAWSVPGGHEKLFF	TGTGCCTGGAGTGTCCCAGGGGGCCATGAAAAACTGTTTTTT
TRBV5-1	.	TRBJ2-2	.	CASSTMNTGELFF	TGCGCCAGCAGCACTATGAACACCGGGGAGCTGTTTTTT
TRBV28	.	TRBJ2-7	TRBD1	CASSAPRTGVTYEQYF	TGTGCCAGCAGTGCCCCGCGGACAGGGGTCACCTACGAGCAGTACTTC
TRBV7-3	.	TRBJ2-7	.	CASSLTRALLYEQYF	TGTGCCAGCAGCTTAACCAGGGCACTTCTCTACGAGCAGTACTTC
TRBV14	once	TRBJ2-7	TRBD2	CASSRTSGGASYEQYF	TGTGCCAGCAGCCGGACTAGCGGGGGAGCCTCCTACGAGCAGTACTTC
TRBV4-3	.	TRBJ2-1	TRBD1	CASSQEDRGYNEQFF	TGCGCCAGCAGCCAAGAGGACAGGGGCTACAATGAGCAGTTCTTC
TRBV6-5	.	TRBJ1-1	TRBD1	CASRSRGTDEAFF	TGTGCCAGCAGAAGCAGGGGGACGGATGAAGCTTTCTTT
TRBV2	.	TRBJ1-6	.	CASSRGGDYSPLHF	TGTGCCAGCAGTCGGGGGGGCGATTATTCACCCCTCCACTTT
TRBV11-3	.	TRBJ1-1	.	CASIPDSANTEAFF	TGTGCCAGCATCCCGGACAGTGCGAACACTGAAGCTTTCTTT
TRBV12-3/TRBV12-4	.	TRBJ1-3	.	CASSLRAGNTIYF	TGTGCCAGCAGTCTCCGTGCTGGAAACACCATATATTTT
TRBV15	once	TRBJ2-1	.	CATSPLAYNEQFF	TGTGCCACCAGCCCACTAGCCTACAATGAGCAGTTCTTC
TRBV5-6	.	TRBJ1-1	.	CASSTGNTEAFF	TGTGCCAGCAGCACAGGGAACACTGAAGCTTTCTTT
TRBV7-3	few	TRBJ2-5	TRBD2	CASSPESGALQETQYF	TGTGCCAGCAGCCCAGAAAGCGGGGCCCTTCAAGAGACCCAGTACTTC
TRBV6-5	.	TRBJ1-1	TRBD1	CATGTGIPEAFF	TGTGCCACTGGGACAGGGATCCCTGAAGCTTTCTTT
TRBV19	.	TRBJ2-7	.	CASSIFQGYEQYF	TGTGCCAGTAGTATCTTTCAGGGCTACGAGCAGTACTTC
TRBV27	.	TRBJ1-1	.	CASSLSPPPGLAFF	TGTGCCAGCAGTTTATCTCCCCCCCCAGGATTGGCTTTCTTT
TRBV18	once	TRBJ1-6	TRBD1	CASSRGDRNSPLHF	TGTGCCAGCTCAAGGGGGGACAGAAATTCACCCCTCCACTTT
TRBV10-2	once	TRBJ1-1	TRBD1	CASRLTGAPEAFF	TGCGCCAGCCGGCTTACAGGGGCCCCTGAAGCTTTCTTT
TRBV5-4	.	TRBJ2-7	.	CASSSEGRDEQYF	TGTGCCAGCAGCTCCGAGGGTCGGGACGAGCAGTACTTC
TRBV4-1	.	TRBJ2-7	.	CASSRQAYEQYF	TGCGCCAGTTCGAGACAGGCCTACGAGCAGTACTTC